This T cell receptor beta chain was obtained from a study of shared clonotypes between healthy human individuals (TCRdb year 2020). With respect to the entire study: Two women and a few men aged 18 to 49 years were included in the cohort. To increase sequencing depth and limit assay-specific biases, TCR repertoire library preparation and sequencing were carried out by different laboratories using diverse techniques. The study deeply sequenced blood TCR repertoires of five healthy adults to estimate repertoire size and the extent of clonotype sharing between individuals. Each donor's leukapheresis produced roughly between roughly 0.94 and 9.5 billion PBMCs.

Overall study outcomes, separate from this receptor: Sampling was restricted to blood, and TCR repertoires in tissue are likely to differ from TCR repertoires in blood. Based on pairwise subsampling, the degree of clonotype sharing among donors was expected to be affected by sequencing depth. Because the study included a small number of donors, the genetic and exposure-history diversity represented was limited.

Healthy HIV-negative adults with no recently reported acute infections or vaccinations were included as donors. Every donor was a Caucasian adult living in Nashville, Tennessee, USA. For unsorted samples, approximately 81 million PBMCs were counted, and genomic DNA was extracted using the QIAamp DNA Blood Mini kit. After blood collection by leukapheresis, PBMCs were isolated using Ficoll-Histopaque density gradient centrifugation and then cryopreserved in the vapor phase of liquid nitrogen. Notes on this clone: This clone's antigen is unknown. No quality values exist for individual bases; no much larger clone is one base distant.

The CDR3 spans 11 residues, from the cysteine through the phenylalanine. Only the CDR3 part of the read is kept: 33 bases, read in frame from the first base. At the junction V is shortened by 3 bases and J by 7 bases, with 10 bases in between. The germline V gene yields SQVTM for CDR1 and ANQGSEA for CDR2. Using the deep immunoSEQ assay, multiplex PCR amplified TCR CDR3 regions from genomic DNA. For each cell subset, the extracted genomic DNA was distributed evenly across all wells of several immunoSEQ 96-well plates, and each plate served as one replicate. Each replicate PCR for unsorted PBMC received about 0.3 ug genomic DNA, equal to around 30,000 T cell genomes. Unsorted PBMC genomic DNA was sequenced across ten immunoSEQ deep assay plates. The purified libraries were quantified using a Qubit 3.0 fluorometer, sized with a Bioanalyzer 2100, and then quantified again using the KAPA Library Quantification kit. A separate single-read 150-cycle Illumina NextSeq 550 flow cell was used to sequence each immunoSEQ 96-well plate. The published analysis was carried out like this. The immunoSEQ output contained only junctional sequences without quality scores, so filtering could not match that applied to full-length reads. To assign V/J genes and CDR3, sequences were annotated using PyIR, a Python wrapper for IgBLAST v1.9, with IMGT germline references. Any read was removed if the V/J assignment was weak (E-value above 1e-6), the CDR3 was missing, or the read contained stop codons, out-of-frame junctions, or ambiguous translated residues. V3J clonotypes were defined as sequences sharing an identical inferred V gene, J gene, and CDR3 amino acid sequence. The percentage overlap between two repertoires was calculated by dividing the number of shared unique clonotypes by the size of the smaller repertoire. Three approaches were used to assess repertoire richness: RTK rarefaction, the Chao1 estimator, and Recon v2.1 estimates of unobserved clonotypes. TCRdb limited this immuneACCESS table to in-frame rearrangements with V and J called. A share of clones is missing; checked studies link under half to unresolved V genes, and the rest is unexplained. Clone size and the V and J calls come from that table; the DNA yielded D and trimming. The sample contains about 470,000 clones, about four fifths of them found a single time. The ten largest clones represent about 13% of the sample.

Sample: PBMCs. This clonotype originated in a woman aged 40 to 55 in good health. Some clones in this sample may be carry-over from other donors' samples. The V gene is TRBV29-1 and the J gene is TRBJ2-7; 5 matching bases give a weak D call of TRBD2. The CDR3 corresponds to CSVEVASEQYF. The sequenced DNA is TGCAGCGTTGAGGTAGCGAGTGAGCAGTACTTC.